The next 18 T cell receptor beta chains were all read from a single sample in a study of blood T cell repertoires in COVID-19. Sequenced by immunoSEQ multiplex PCR; TCRdb stores in-frame clones only, minus some. The sample has 150,000 to 180,000 clones, around 84% seen once. Sample: PBMCs or T cells enriched from blood (not recorded which). These receptor sequences come from a man between 50 and 59 years old who had recovered from COVID-19.

V is TRBV7-8 and J is TRBJ1-1, with D unclear. This CDR3 contains 15 residues. V lost 5 bases, J lost 1 base, and 14 bases lay in between. CDR1 and CDR2 from the germline V gene are SGHVS and FQNEAQ. This chain's CDR3 is CASSLLAGKNTEAFF. CDR3 nucleotides: TGTGCCAGCAGCCTACTCGCCGGGAAGAACACTGAAGCTTTCTTT.

The chain has TRBV7-8 and TRBJ2-3, with 8 bases aligning to TRBD2. V lost 5 bases, J lost 4 bases, and 8 bases stayed unmatched. Germline CDR1 SGHVS, CDR2 FQNEAQ. The CDR3 sequence is 15 residues long. CDR3 sequence: CASSRPGGAADTQYF. The DNA of the CDR3 is TGTGCCAGCAGCCGCCCCGGGGGGGCCGCAGATACGCAGTATTTT.

A remark on this clone: The sample holds other DNA sequences that translate to the same CDR3. The rearrangement joins TRBV5-8 to TRBJ1-5; 7 bases line up with TRBD1. The V gene end was trimmed by 0 bases and the J gene end by 3 bases; junction bases not matched to a gene: 3. The CDR3 consists of 15 residues. CDR1 and CDR2 (germline): SGHTS, YDEGEE. The CDR3 spells CASSLGRGDNQPQHF. In DNA form, the CDR3 reads TGTGCCAGCAGCTTGGGCAGGGGGGACAATCAGCCCCAGCATTTT.

The chain is built from TRBV10-3 and TRBJ2-7; perhaps TRBD1 as D (6 bases). The CDR3 length is 12 residues. CDR1 is ENHRY, CDR2 SYGVKD, per germline. This CDR3 is CAVTGGAYEQYF. For the CDR3, the DNA is TGTGCGGTGACAGGCGGTGCCTACGAGCAGTACTTC.

This chain connects TRBV5-4 to TRBJ1-1, with 7 bases matching TRBD1. Germline loops: CDR1 SGHNT, CDR2 YYREEE (reference sequence). With V trimmed by 6 bases and J by 2 bases, 7 bases remained unmatched. The CDR3 contains 14 residues. This chain's CDR3 is CASTTQGVNTEAFF. Written as DNA, the CDR3 is TGTGCCAGCACCACCCAGGGGGTCAACACTGAAGCTTTCTTT. The entire variable domain, with the rest obtained from reference TRBV5-4 and TRBJ1-1, is as follows: ETGVTQSPTHLIKTRGQQVTLRCSSQSGHNTVSWYQQALGQGPQFIFQYYREEENGRGNFPPRFSGLQFPNYSSELNVNALELDDSALYLCASTTQGVNTEAFFGQGTRLTVV.

V and J are TRBV6-5 and TRBJ1-1, with D hard to call. The germline V and J ends were trimmed by 7 bases and 4 bases, with 7 bases remaining between them. The CDR3 length is 11 residues. The germline V gene has CDR1 MNHEY and CDR2 SVGAGI. The DNA for the CDR3 is TGTGCCAGCACCCTCGGCACTGAAGCTTTCTTT. It specifies CASTLGTEAFF.

The rearrangement joins TRBV18 to TRBJ1-1, with 7 bases identical to TRBD1. The V and J ends lost 1 base and 2 bases, in that order; junction bases with no gene match: 7. The CDR3 extends over 16 amino acids. Germline lookup yields CDR1 KGHSH and CDR2 LQKENI. For the CDR3, the DNA is TGTGCCAGCTCACCACGAAGGACAGGTGGTAACACTGAAGCTTTCTTT. As protein: CASSPRRTGGNTEAFF.

Only a few counts were recorded for this clone. The V call is TRBV15, the J call TRBJ1-6; weak D call: TRBD1 (5 bases). The CDR3 sequence is 15 residues long. CDR1 LNHNV and CDR2 YYDKDF come from the germline V gene (reference sequence). The germline V and J ends were trimmed by 1 base and 5 bases, with 9 bases remaining between them. Written as DNA, the CDR3 is TGTGCCACCAGCAGAGGACAGAGAGATAATTCACCCCTCCACTTT. This translates into CATSRGQRDNSPLHF.

The chain combines TRBV19 with TRBJ2-7; 9 bases fit TRBD1. The CDR3 covers 16 residues. The germline V gene has CDR1 LNHDA and CDR2 SQIVND (reference sequence). After removal of 6 bases from V and 5 bases from J, the junction contained 14 bases not matched to a gene. CDR3 nucleotide sequence: TGTGCCAGTAGCCGGAACGGGGGGACAGGGTTCGACGAGCAGTACTTC. Encoded protein: CASSRNGGTGFDEQYF.

V is TRBV5-5 and J is TRBJ2-7; D ambiguous. This CDR3 has 12 residues. Looked up from germline, CDR1 is SGHKS and CDR2 is YYEKEE (reference sequence). V shed 0 bases and J shed 2 bases, with 3 bases lying between them. CDR3 in DNA: TGTGCCAGCAGCTTGGTAGCCTACGAGCAGTACTTC. It codes for CASSLVAYEQYF. The whole variable domain, filled in from reference TRBV5-5 and TRBJ2-7, reads DAGVTQSPTHLIKTRGQQVTLRCSPISGHKSVSWYQQVLGQGPQFIFQYYEKEERGRGNFPDRFSARQFPNYSSELNVNALLLGDSALYLCASSLVAYEQYFGPGTRLTVT.

The chain carries TRBV6-5 and TRBJ2-7; D uncertain. Germline V gene data show CDR1 as MNHEY and CDR2 as SVGAGI. The CDR3 extends over 13 amino acids. The germline V and J ends were trimmed by 2 bases and 5 bases, with 10 bases remaining between them. The CDR3 DNA is TGTGCCAGCAGTTACGCGGCTAATGACGAGCAGTACTTC. Residues: CASSYAANDEQYF.

The V and J genes are TRBV5-1 and TRBJ1-4, with 9 bases lining up with TRBD1. Per germline, CDR1 SGHRS and CDR2 YFSETQ. CDR3 length equals 16 residues. With 2 bases clipped from V and 2 bases from J, the junction kept 4 bases outside the gene matches. In DNA form, the CDR3 reads TGCGCCAGCAGCTTCGGTGGACAGGGGACTAATGAAAAACTGTTTTTT. It specifies CASSFGGQGTNEKLFF.

The chain joins TRBV7-6 to TRBJ2-7; possibly TRBD1 for D (5 bases). The ends were cut back, 1 base at V and 10 bases at J, with 8 bases in the middle. This CDR3 has 11 residues. CDR1 is SGHVS, CDR2 FNYEAQ, per germline. The CDR3 bases are TGTGCCAGCAGCTTAGGACAGAAACAGTACTTC. As protein: CASSLGQKQYF.

The chain recombines TRBV7-2 with TRBJ1-4, with TRBD1 matching 7 bases. This CDR3 is 15 amino acids long. With 5 bases clipped from V and 7 bases from J, the junction kept 10 bases outside the gene matches. CDR1 is SGHTA and CDR2 is FQGNSA in the germline V gene. The CDR3 here is CASSTRQGGVEKLFF. Here the CDR3 DNA reads TGTGCCAGCAGCACTCGACAGGGAGGAGTTGAAAAACTGTTTTTT.

The chain uses TRBV19 and TRBJ2-3, with 9 bases aligning to TRBD1. J lost 4 bases, V lost 7 bases, and 6 bases had no gene match. The CDR3 has 14 amino acids. From germline, CDR1 is LNHDA and CDR2 SQIVND (reference sequence). The CDR3 here is CASTDRGGADTQYF. In nucleotides, the CDR3 is TGTGCCAGTACCGACAGGGGGGGAGCAGATACGCAGTATTTT.

J is TRBJ2-7 and V is TRBV25-1; 8 nucleotides line up with TRBD1. Germline-derived CDR1 and CDR2 are MGHDK and SYGVNS. Trimming at V came to 3 bases and at J to 2 bases, leaving 12 bases not matched to a gene. CDR3 length equals 17 residues. This CDR3 is CASSDPRTGPGTYEQYF. In DNA form, the CDR3 reads TGTGCCAGCAGTGATCCCCGGACAGGGCCGGGGACCTACGAGCAGTACTTC.

This sequence joins TRBV10-3 and TRBJ1-1; 8 nucleotides agree with TRBD1. Germline trimming cut 6 bases from V and 3 bases from J; bases unmatched to any gene: 9. The CDR3 sequence is 15 residues long. CDR1 is ENHRY, CDR2 SYGVKD, per germline. In DNA, the CDR3 is TGTGCCATCAGGCATCAGGGGGCTGGGGACACTGAAGCTTTCTTT. Encoded protein: CAIRHQGAGDTEAFF.

The chain employs TRBV9 and TRBJ1-2; 8 nucleotides align to TRBD1. Germline V CDR1 and CDR2: SGDLS, YYNGEE. The V segment lost 1 base and the J segment 4 bases; nucleotides outside the gene matches: 9. This CDR3 is 16 amino acids long. Here the CDR3 DNA reads TGTGCCAGCAGCGTAATGGACAGGGCGGGAAGCTATGGCTACACCTTC. It specifies CASSVMDRAGSYGYTF.